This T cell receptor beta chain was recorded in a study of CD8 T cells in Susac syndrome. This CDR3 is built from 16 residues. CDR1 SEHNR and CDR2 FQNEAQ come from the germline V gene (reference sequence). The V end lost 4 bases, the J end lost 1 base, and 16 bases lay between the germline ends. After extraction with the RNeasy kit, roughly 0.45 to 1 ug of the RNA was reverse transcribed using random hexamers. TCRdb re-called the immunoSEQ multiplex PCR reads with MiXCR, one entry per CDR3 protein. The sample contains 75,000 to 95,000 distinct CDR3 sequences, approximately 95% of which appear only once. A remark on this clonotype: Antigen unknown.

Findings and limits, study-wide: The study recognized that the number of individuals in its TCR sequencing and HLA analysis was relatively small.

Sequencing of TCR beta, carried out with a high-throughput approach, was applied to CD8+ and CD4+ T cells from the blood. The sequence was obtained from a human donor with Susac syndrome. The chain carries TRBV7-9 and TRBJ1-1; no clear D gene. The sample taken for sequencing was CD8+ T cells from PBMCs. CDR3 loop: CASSSAAARANTEAFF. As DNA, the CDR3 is TGTGCCAGCAGCTCCGCGGCAGCACGAGCGAACACTGAAGCTTTCTTT.